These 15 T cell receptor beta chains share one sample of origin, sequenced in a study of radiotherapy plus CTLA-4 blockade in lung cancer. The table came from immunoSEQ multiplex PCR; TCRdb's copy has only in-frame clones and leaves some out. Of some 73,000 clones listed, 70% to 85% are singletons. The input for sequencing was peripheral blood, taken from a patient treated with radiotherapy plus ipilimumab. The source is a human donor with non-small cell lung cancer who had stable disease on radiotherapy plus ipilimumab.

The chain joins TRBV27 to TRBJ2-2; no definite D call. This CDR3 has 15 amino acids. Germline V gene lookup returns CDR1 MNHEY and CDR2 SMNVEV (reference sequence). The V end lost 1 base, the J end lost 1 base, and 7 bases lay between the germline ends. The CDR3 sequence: CASSLWFGNTGELFF. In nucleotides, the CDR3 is TGTGCCAGCAGTTTATGGTTCGGGAACACCGGGGAGCTGTTTTTT.

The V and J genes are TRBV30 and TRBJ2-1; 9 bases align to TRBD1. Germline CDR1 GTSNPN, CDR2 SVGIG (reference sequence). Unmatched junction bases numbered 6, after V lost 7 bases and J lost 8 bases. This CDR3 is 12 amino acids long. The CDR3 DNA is TGTGCCTCGGGGGACAGGGAGGATGAGCAGTTCTTC. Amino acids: CASGDREDEQFF.

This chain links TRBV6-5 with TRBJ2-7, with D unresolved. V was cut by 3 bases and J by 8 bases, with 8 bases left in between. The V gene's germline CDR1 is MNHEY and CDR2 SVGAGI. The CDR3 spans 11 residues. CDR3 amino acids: CASSYQQQQYF. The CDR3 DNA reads TGTGCCAGCAGTTATCAACAACAGCAGTACTTC.

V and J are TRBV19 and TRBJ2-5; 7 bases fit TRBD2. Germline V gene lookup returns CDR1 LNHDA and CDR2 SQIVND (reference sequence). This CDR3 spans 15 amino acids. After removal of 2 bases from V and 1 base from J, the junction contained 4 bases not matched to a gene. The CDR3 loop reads CASSITPGGQETQYF. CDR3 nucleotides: TGTGCCAGTAGTATAACCCCGGGGGGCCAAGAGACCCAGTACTTC.

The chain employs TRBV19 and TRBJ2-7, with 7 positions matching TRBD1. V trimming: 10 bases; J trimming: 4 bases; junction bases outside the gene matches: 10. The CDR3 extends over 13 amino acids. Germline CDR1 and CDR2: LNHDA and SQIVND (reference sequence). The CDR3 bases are TGTGCCACCGGGACAGCTCCGGGGTACGAGCAGTACTTC. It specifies CATGTAPGYEQYF. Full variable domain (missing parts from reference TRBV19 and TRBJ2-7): DGGITQSPKYLFRKEGQNVTLSCEQNLNHDAMYWYRQDPGQGLRLIYYSQIVNDFQKGDIAEGYSVSREKKESFPLTVTSAQKNPTAFYLCATGTAPGYEQYFGPGTRLTVT.

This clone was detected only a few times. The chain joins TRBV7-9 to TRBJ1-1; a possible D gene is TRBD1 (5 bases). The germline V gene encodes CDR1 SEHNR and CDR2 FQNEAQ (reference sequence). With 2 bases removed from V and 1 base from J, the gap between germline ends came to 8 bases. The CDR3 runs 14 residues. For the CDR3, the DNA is TGTGCCAGCAGCTTAAAGGGACGGAACACTGAAGCTTTCTTT. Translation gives CASSLKGRNTEAFF.

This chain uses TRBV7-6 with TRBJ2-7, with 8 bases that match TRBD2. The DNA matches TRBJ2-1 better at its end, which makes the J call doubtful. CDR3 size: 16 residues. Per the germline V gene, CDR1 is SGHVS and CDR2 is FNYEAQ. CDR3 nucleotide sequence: TGTGCCAGCAGCTTAGCCATAGCGGGAATCGACAATGAGCAGTTCTTC. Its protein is CASSLAIAGIDNEQFF.

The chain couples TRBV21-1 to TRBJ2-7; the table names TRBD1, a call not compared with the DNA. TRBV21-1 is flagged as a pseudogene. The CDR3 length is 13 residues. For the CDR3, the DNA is TGTGCCAGCATCTCCCAGGATGGCTACGAGCAGTACTTC. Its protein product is CASISQDGYEQYF.

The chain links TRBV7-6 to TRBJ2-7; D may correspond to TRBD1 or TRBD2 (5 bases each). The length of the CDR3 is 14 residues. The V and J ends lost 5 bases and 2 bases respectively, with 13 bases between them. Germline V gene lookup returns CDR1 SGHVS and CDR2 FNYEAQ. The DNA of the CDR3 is TGTGCCAGCAGCCGGGACGGCGGTACCTACGAGCAGTACTTC. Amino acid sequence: CASSRDGGTYEQYF.

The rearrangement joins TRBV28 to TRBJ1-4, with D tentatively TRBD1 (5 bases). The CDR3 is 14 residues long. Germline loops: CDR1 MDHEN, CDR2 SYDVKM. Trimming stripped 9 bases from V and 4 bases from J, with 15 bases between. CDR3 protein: CASFPGRDNEKLFF. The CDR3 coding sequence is TGTGCCAGTTTTCCGGGACGGGATAATGAAAAACTGTTTTTT. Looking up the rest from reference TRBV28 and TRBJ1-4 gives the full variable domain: DVKVTQSSRYLVKRTGEKVFLECVQDMDHENMFWYRQDPGLGLRLIYFSYDVKMKEKGDIPEGYSVSREKKERFSLILESASTNQTSMYLCASFPGRDNEKLFFGSGTQLSVL.

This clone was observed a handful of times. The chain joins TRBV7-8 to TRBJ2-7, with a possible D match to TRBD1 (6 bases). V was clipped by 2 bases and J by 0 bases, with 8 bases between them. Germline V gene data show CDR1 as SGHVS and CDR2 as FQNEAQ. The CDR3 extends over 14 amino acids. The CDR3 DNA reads TGTGCCAGCAGCTTAAAGGGGGACTCCTACGAGCAGTACTTC. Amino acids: CASSLKGDSYEQYF.

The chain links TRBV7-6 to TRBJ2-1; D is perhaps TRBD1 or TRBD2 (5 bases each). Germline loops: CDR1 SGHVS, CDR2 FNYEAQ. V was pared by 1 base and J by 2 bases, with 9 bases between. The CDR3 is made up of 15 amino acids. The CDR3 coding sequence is TGTGCCAGCAGCTTAGGGGGACGGACCTACAATGAGCAGTTCTTC. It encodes CASSLGGRTYNEQFF.

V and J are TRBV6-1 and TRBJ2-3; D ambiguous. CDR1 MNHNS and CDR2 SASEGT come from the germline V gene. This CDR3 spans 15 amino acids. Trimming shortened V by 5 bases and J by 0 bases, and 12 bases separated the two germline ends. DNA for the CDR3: TGTGCCAGCAGTTTCGGAGCTATTAGCACAGATACGCAGTATTTT. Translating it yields CASSFGAISTDTQYF.

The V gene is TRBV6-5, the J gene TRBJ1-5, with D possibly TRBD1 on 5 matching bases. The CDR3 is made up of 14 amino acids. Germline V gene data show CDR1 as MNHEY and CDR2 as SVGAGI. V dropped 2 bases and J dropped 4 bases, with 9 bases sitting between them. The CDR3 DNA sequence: TGTGCCAGCAGTTACGGGGCGAAAAATCAGCCCCAGCATTTT. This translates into CASSYGAKNQPQHF.

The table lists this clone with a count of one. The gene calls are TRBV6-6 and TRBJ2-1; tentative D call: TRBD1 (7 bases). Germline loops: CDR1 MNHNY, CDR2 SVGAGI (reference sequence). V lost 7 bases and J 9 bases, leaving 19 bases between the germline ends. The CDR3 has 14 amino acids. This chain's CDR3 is CASKTGAAGGEQFF. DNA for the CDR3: TGTGCCAGCAAGACGGGAGCCGCAGGGGGTGAGCAGTTCTTC.